This TCR beta chain is from a study of identical twins. V was clipped by 6 bases and J by 7 bases, with 17 bases between them. The CDR3 spans 13 residues. CDR1 is DFQATT and CDR2 is SNEGSKA in the germline V gene (reference sequence). TCRdb re-called the 5' RACE reads through MiXCR, storing one row per CDR3 protein. Of around 960,000 distinct CDR3 sequences detected, roughly an eighth appear once; the ten largest clones hold around 1.5%. The sample also formed part of further work on yellow fever vaccine responses in identical twins.

The TCR was taken from a young woman in good health. Material for sequencing was PBMCs. J is TRBJ2-3 and V is TRBV20-1; no firm D call. CDR3 sequence: CSAQKTSLNTQYF. CDR3 nucleotide sequence: TGCAGTGCCCAAAAGACCAGCCTGAATACGCAGTATTTT.